This T cell receptor (beta chain) appears in the sequencing data of a study of cytomegalovirus exposure and HLA in healthy donors. Germline V gives CDR1 SEHNR, CDR2 FQNEAQ (reference sequence). The CDR3 has 15 residues. Trimming shortened V by 5 bases and J by 0 bases, and 14 bases separated the two germline ends. The primer mix had 60 Vbeta and 13 Jbeta primers. The table came from immunoSEQ multiplex PCR; TCRdb's copy has only in-frame clones and leaves some out. The table includes more than 150,000 clones, 70% to 90% detected once. Points on this clone: Its antigen remains unidentified.

Study results and limitations: Most subjects' HLA-A and HLA-B alleles were reportedly predicted from TCR beta sequences. CMV serostatus alone was available as immune exposure information. The analysis excluded some indistinguishable V segments, including TRBV6-2 and TRBV6-3. It was shown in a later analysis that HLA-associated TCR beta chains were more clonally expanded than other, equally common chains.

The sequenced sample was PBMCs. The receptor was derived from a man aged 18 to 30 in good health and CMV-seropositive. The V gene is TRBV7-9, the J gene TRBJ2-7; no reliable D call. The CDR3 region is CASSTPPASSYEQYF. The CDR3 nucleotides read TGTGCCAGCAGCACCCCACCTGCTAGCTCCTACGAGCAGTACTTC. Complete variable domain (other parts from reference TRBV7-9 and TRBJ2-7): DTGVSQNPRHKITKRGQNVTFRCDPISEHNRLYWYRQTLGQGPEFLTYFQNEAQLEKSRLLSDRFSAERPKGSFSTLEIQRTEQGDSAMYLCASSTPPASSYEQYFGPGTRLTVT.